Following are 21 T cell receptor beta chains from one sample sequenced in a study of blood T cell repertoires in COVID-19. Here immunoSEQ multiplex PCR was the method, and the copy in TCRdb shows in-frame clones only, minus some. This sample has fewer than 150,000 clones, with less than 90% found just once. Sequenced: PBMCs or T cells enriched from blood (not recorded which). These receptors originate from a man aged 30-40 years who had recovered from COVID-19.

This chain uses TRBV7-3 with TRBJ2-2; D might be TRBD2 (6 bases). V was shortened by 1 base and J by 5 bases, with 14 bases between the two germline ends. From germline, CDR1 is SGHTA and CDR2 FQGTGA. The CDR3 has 16 amino acids. The CDR3 reads CASSLIGGDRTGELFF. The CDR3 bases are TGTGCCAGCAGCTTAATTGGAGGGGATCGGACCGGGGAGCTGTTTTTT.

The chain links TRBV2 to TRBJ2-3, with 7 bases identical to TRBD2. The germline gives CDR1 SNHLY, CDR2 FYNNEI. The CDR3 sequence is 15 residues long. V was pared by 5 bases and J by 4 bases, with 9 bases of the junction left unmatched. The CDR3 sequence: CASSNNGRRSDTQYF. DNA of the CDR3: TGTGCCAGCAGTAATAACGGGAGGAGGTCAGATACGCAGTATTTT.

The V call is TRBV18, the J call TRBJ2-5, with TRBD1 matching over 11 bases. The CDR3 runs 16 residues. Germline V gene data show CDR1 as KGHSH and CDR2 as LQKENI. V was clipped by 4 bases and J by 1 base; unmatched bases: 5. CDR3 in DNA: TGTGCCAGCTCACGAATGGACAGGGGGCGCCAAGAGACCCAGTACTTC. Translated, it gives CASSRMDRGRQETQYF. Together with reference TRBV18 and TRBJ2-5, the CDR3 gives the full variable domain: NAGVMQNPRHLVRRRGQEARLRCSPMKGHSHVYWYRQLPEEGLKFMVYLQKENIIDESGMPKERFSAEFPKEGPSILRIQQVVRGDSAAYFCASSRMDRGRQETQYFGPGTRLLVL.

This clone was seen a handful of times. J is TRBJ2-3 and V is TRBV29-1; 7 bases are a match to TRBD1. Losses at the gene ends were 7 bases for V and 2 bases for J; bases not matched to a gene: 12. CDR3 length equals 15 residues. CDR1 is SQVTM and CDR2 is ANQGSEA in the germline V gene. CDR3 bases: TGCAGCGCGACAGACAGGGCGTCACCCACAGATACGCAGTATTTT. It specifies CSATDRASPTDTQYF.

There are a few counts of this clone. J is TRBJ2-7 and V is TRBV11-2, with D unresolved. V lost 5 bases, J lost 2 bases, and 16 bases lay in between. The germline V gene has CDR1 SGHAT and CDR2 FQNNGV. The CDR3 length is 15 residues. The CDR3 here is CASSPPGGATYEQYF. The CDR3 bases are TGTGCCAGCAGCCCCCCGGGTGGAGCTACCTACGAGCAGTACTTC.

The gene calls are TRBV6-5 and TRBJ2-1; 8 positions match TRBD1. Germline trimming cut 6 bases from V and 5 bases from J; bases unmatched to any gene: 6. This CDR3 comprises 14 residues. Germline V gene sequence: CDR1 MNHEY, CDR2 SVGAGI. The DNA of the CDR3 is TGTGCCAGCAGACAGGGACAGGAACACAATGAGCAGTTCTTC. Its translation is CASRQGQEHNEQFF.

The chain has TRBV5-1 and TRBJ2-1, with TRBD1 matching 8 bases. The CDR3 covers 15 residues. Germline loops: CDR1 SGHRS, CDR2 YFSETQ. V shed 3 bases, J shed 5 bases, and the junction held 7 bases outside the gene matches. CDR3 DNA: TGCGCCAGCAGCTCTACAGGGGGACAGGACAATGAGCAGTTCTTC. Its protein is CASSSTGGQDNEQFF.

The gene calls are TRBV14 and TRBJ1-3; D is possibly TRBD1 (5 bases). V gave up 5 bases and J gave up 1 base, with 12 bases separating them. This CDR3 contains 15 residues. CDR1 SGHDN and CDR2 FVKESK come from the germline V gene. CDR3: CASSAPGGSGNTIYF. CDR3 bases: TGTGCCAGCAGCGCTCCGGGGGGTTCTGGAAACACCATATATTTT.

This clone came up a few times. DNA for the CDR3: TGTGCCAGCTCACCGACAGGGTCGGGAGAGACCCAGTACTTC. Encoded protein: CASSPTGSGETQYF. This chain joins TRBV18 and TRBJ2-5; 7 nucleotides line up with TRBD1. Germline assignment: CDR1 KGHSH and CDR2 LQKENI. This CDR3 has 14 amino acids. J was trimmed by 4 bases and V by 3 bases; bases with no gene match: 5.

The chain employs TRBV19 and TRBJ2-7; no definite D call. The V and J ends lost 7 bases and 1 base respectively, with 5 bases between them. The CDR3 is made up of 11 amino acids. Germline V lookup: CDR1 LNHDA, CDR2 SQIVND (reference sequence). This CDR3 reads CASTNSYEQYF. The DNA of the CDR3 is TGTGCCAGTACCAATTCCTACGAGCAGTACTTC.

The rearrangement joins TRBV2 to TRBJ1-4, with TRBD1 identical over 7 bases. Germline trimming cut 5 bases from V and 7 bases from J; bases unmatched to any gene: 7. From germline, CDR1 is SNHLY and CDR2 FYNNEI. The CDR3 is 14 residues long. The DNA for the CDR3 is TGTGCCAGCAGTTCGACAGGGTGGCCTGAAAAACTGTTTTTT. Protein product: CASSSTGWPEKLFF.

The chain carries TRBV7-6 and TRBJ1-6, with D possibly matching TRBD1 (5 bases). The CDR3 consists of 15 residues. Germline CDR1 is SGHVS and CDR2 is FNYEAQ. V was shortened by 2 bases and J by 9 bases, with 14 bases between the two germline ends. CDR3 sequence reads: CASSLRSGLGSPLHF. The DNA of the CDR3 is TGTGCCAGCAGCTTAAGATCAGGGTTGGGTTCACCCCTCCACTTT.

CDR3 nucleotide sequence: TGTGCCAGCAGCCCCCGGGTAGGCGCAGATACGCAGTATTTT. Translating it yields CASSPRVGADTQYF. V and J are TRBV7-9 and TRBJ2-3; D uncertain. Trimming left V 5 bases short and J 4 bases short, with 13 bases between. The CDR3 loop spans 14 amino acids. CDR1 and CDR2 from the germline V gene are SEHNR and FQNEAQ (reference sequence). Full variable domain (missing parts from reference TRBV7-9 and TRBJ2-3): DTGVSQNPRHKITKRGQNVTFRCDPISEHNRLYWYRQTLGQGPEFLTYFQNEAQLEKSRLLSDRFSAERPKGSFSTLEIQRTEQGDSAMYLCASSPRVGADTQYFGPGTRLTVL.

This chain joins TRBV19 and TRBJ1-2; 9 nucleotides line up with TRBD1. The CDR3 has 15 amino acids. The germline CDR1 and CDR2 sequences are LNHDA and SQIVND (reference sequence). With 3 bases clipped from V and 5 bases from J, the junction kept 7 bases outside the gene matches. CDR3 in DNA: TGTGCCAGTAGTATCCGGACAGGGGATAGGTATGGCTACACCTTC. It specifies CASSIRTGDRYGYTF.

The chain links TRBV11-2 to TRBJ2-1, with 7 positions matching TRBD1. CDR1 and CDR2 (germline): SGHAT, FQNNGV. The ends lost 5 bases at V and 7 bases at J; junction bases unmatched: 11. The CDR3 contains 15 residues. CDR3 coding DNA: TGTGCCAGCAGCGCCACAGGGCGCAGGGGGAATGAGCAGTTCTTC. This sequence encodes CASSATGRRGNEQFF.

The rearrangement links TRBV11-2 to TRBJ2-1, with 12 bases identical to TRBD2. Germline V CDR1 and CDR2: SGHAT, FQNNGV. The trim removed 3 bases at V and 7 bases at J, leaving 4 bases unmatched. This CDR3 has 15 residues. CDR3: CASSLTSGSSNEQFF. In nucleotides, the CDR3 is TGTGCCAGCAGCTTGACTAGCGGGAGTTCGAATGAGCAGTTCTTC. The full variable domain, with the rest looked up from reference TRBV11-2 and TRBJ2-1, is EAGVAQSPRYKIIEKRQSVAFWCNPISGHATLYWYQQILGQGPKLLIQFQNNGVVDDSQLPKDRFSAERLKGVDSTLKIQPAKLEDSAVYLCASSLTSGSSNEQFFGPGTRLTVL.

V and J are TRBV21-1 and TRBJ1-6; the DNA was not used to check the table's D call, TRBD1. TRBV21-1 is given as a pseudogene. There are 14 residues in the CDR3. CDR3 in amino acids: CASCPDRPGSPLHF. In DNA, the CDR3 is TGTGCCAGCTGCCCGGACAGGCCGGGTTCACCCCTCCACTTT.

The chain links TRBV19 to TRBJ1-6, with D unclear. The CDR3 is 16 residues long. Germline values: CDR1 LNHDA, CDR2 SQIVND (reference sequence). The germline V and J ends were trimmed by 3 bases and 7 bases, with 16 bases remaining between them. The CDR3 coding sequence is TGTGCCAGTAGTATCTCCTTATTGGAGAGGAATTCACCCCTCCACTTT. This encodes CASSISLLERNSPLHF.

The rearrangement links TRBV29-1 to TRBJ1-2; TRBD1 might be the D (6 bases). The CDR3 has 10 residues. CDR1 and CDR2 (germline): SQVTM, ANQGSEA. Trimming pared 5 bases from V and 14 bases from J, leaving 15 bases between. For the CDR3, the DNA is TGCAGCGTTACCCGAGGGGGGGAAACCTTC. Translation gives CSVTRGGETF.

The chain joins TRBV3-1 (or the pseudogene TRBV3-2) to TRBJ2-1; 10 nucleotides match TRBD2. Germline CDR1 LGHDT, CDR2 YNNKEL (reference sequence). Trimming cost V 1 base and J 3 bases; bases outside gene matches: 3. This CDR3 region has 16 residues. CDR3 coding DNA: TGTGCCAGCAGCCAAGGGCCTAGCGGGAGCTACAATGAGCAGTTCTTC. Protein product: CASSQGPSGSYNEQFF.

V is TRBV19 and J is TRBJ2-1; TRBD2 aligns across 7 bases. The V segment lost 3 bases and the J segment 4 bases; nucleotides outside the gene matches: 9. The germline gives CDR1 LNHDA, CDR2 SQIVND (reference sequence). The length of the CDR3 is 16 residues. CDR3 in amino acids: CASSIGRTSSYNEQFF. The CDR3 coding sequence is TGTGCCAGTAGTATCGGGAGGACTAGTTCTTACAATGAGCAGTTCTTC.